One and the same sample provided the 12 T cell receptor beta chains below, sequenced in a study of CD8 T cells in ankylosing spondylitis. Each CDR3 protein gets one entry after TCRdb re-called the 5' RACE reads with MiXCR. The sample has about 360,000 distinct CDR3 sequences, 20% seen once; the top ten hold about an eighth. Sequences were obtained from blood, either unsorted or a sorted T cell fraction (not recorded which). These receptors all come from a male donor with ankylosing spondylitis or in good health (not recorded which).

This clonotype turned up a few times. The V call is TRBV6-5, the J call TRBJ2-5; D may be TRBD1 or TRBD2 (6 bases each). The CDR3 extends over 15 amino acids. Germline V gene lookup returns CDR1 MNHEY and CDR2 SVGAGI. The ends were cut back, 3 bases at V and 2 bases at J, with 13 bases in the middle. The CDR3, as DNA: TGTGCCAGCAGTTATGAGGGGGAGGCACAAGAGACCCAGTACTTC. Residues: CASSYEGEAQETQYF.

This clonotype appeared a few times. The chain's CDR3 is CASSSRTGGYGYTF. The CDR3 nucleotides read TGTGCCAGCAGTTCCAGGACAGGGGGCTATGGCTACACCTTC. The V call is TRBV6-5, the J call TRBJ1-2; 10 nucleotides match TRBD1. The germline V gene has CDR1 MNHEY and CDR2 SVGAGI. The CDR3 extends over 14 amino acids. Unmatched junction bases numbered 3, after V lost 4 bases and J lost 4 bases.

The chain couples TRBV2 to TRBJ2-3; D possibly corresponds to TRBD2 (6 bases). V lost 0 bases to trimming and J lost 2 bases, with 18 bases between them. The CDR3 has 18 amino acids. Germline V lookup: CDR1 SNHLY, CDR2 FYNNEI. This CDR3 is CASSEAPLGGAFTDTQYF. The CDR3 DNA is TGTGCCAGCAGTGAAGCGCCTCTAGGCGGGGCCTTCACAGATACGCAGTATTTT.

This clonotype was seen only a few times. The rearrangement links TRBV29-1 to TRBJ2-3; possibly TRBD2 for D (5 bases). Germline CDR1 and CDR2: SQVTM and ANQGSEA. There are 16 residues in the CDR3. With 0 bases removed from V and 0 bases from J, the gap between germline ends came to 13 bases. CDR3 nucleotides: TGCAGCGTTGAAGATCTACGGGGAACTAGCACAGATACGCAGTATTTT. Amino acid sequence: CSVEDLRGTSTDTQYF.

The gene calls are TRBV7-2 and TRBJ2-7; D not certain. Germline V gives CDR1 SGHTA, CDR2 FQGNSA. Deletions cut 1 base from V and 6 bases from J, with 10 bases between. The length of the CDR3 is 13 residues. This CDR3 is CASSLVVVGEQYF. DNA for the CDR3: TGTGCCAGCAGCTTAGTTGTGGTGGGCGAGCAGTACTTC. Using reference TRBV7-2 and TRBJ2-7 for the parts outside the CDR3, the full variable domain is GAGVSQSPSNKVTEKGKDVELRCDPISGHTALYWYRQSLGQGLEFLIYFQGNSAPDKSGLPSDRFSAERTGGSVSTLTIQRTQQEDSAVYLCASSLVVVGEQYFGPGTRLTVT.

This clonotype was picked up a small number of times. The chain uses TRBV29-1 and TRBJ1-2; D perhaps matches TRBD1 (6 bases). Germline V gives CDR1 SQVTM, CDR2 ANQGSEA. V lost 7 bases to trimming and J lost 6 bases, with 15 bases between them. The CDR3 length is 12 residues. CDR3 DNA: TGCAGCGCCGAGGCCGGGGGCGATGGCTACACCTTC. Translation: CSAEAGGDGYTF.

This clonotype was observed a handful of times. The V and J genes are TRBV4-1 and TRBJ2-7, with 7 bases lining up with TRBD2. Germline CDR1 is MGHRA and CDR2 is YSYEKL. Germline trimming cut 1 base from V and 3 bases from J; bases unmatched to any gene: 6. The CDR3 runs 15 residues. CDR3 bases: TGCGCCAGCAGCCAAGCGAGTGGGGAGGGCTACGAGCAGTACTTC. Translating gives CASSQASGEGYEQYF.

The J gene is TRBJ2-7, the V gene TRBV29-1; weak D call: TRBD2 (5 bases). The length of the CDR3 is 14 residues. Germline assignment: CDR1 SQVTM and CDR2 ANQGSEA. V was clipped by 3 bases and J by 3 bases, with 15 bases between them. The CDR3 is CSVEKYREGYEQYF. The CDR3 region has the DNA TGCAGCGTTGAGAAATACCGGGAAGGCTACGAGCAGTACTTC.

This clonotype turned up a few times. A junction end diverges from the germline sequence, so it may reflect a read error. This rearrangement joins TRBV7-9 to TRBJ2-1; 7 positions agree with TRBD1. The CDR3 sequence is 17 residues long. In germline, CDR1 is SEHNR, CDR2 FQNEAQ (reference sequence). The CDR3 protein is CASSFPLRQGSFNEQFF. For the CDR3, the DNA is TGTGCCAGCAGCTTCCCCCTACGACAGGGATCCTTCAATGAGCAGTTCTTC.

The chain carries TRBV12-3 or TRBV12-4 and TRBJ2-1, with 12 bases identical to TRBD1. Germline trimming cut 1 base from V and 4 bases from J; bases unmatched to any gene: 2. The CDR3 has 16 amino acids. CDR3 protein: CASSLGGQGAYNEQFF. In DNA form, the CDR3 reads TGTGCCAGCAGTTTAGGGGGACAGGGGGCATACAATGAGCAGTTCTTC.

This clonotype was seen a few times. The V call is TRBV7-2, the J call TRBJ2-5, with TRBD2 identical over 7 bases. In germline, CDR1 is SGHTA, CDR2 FQGNSA. CDR3 length: 13 amino acids. After removal of 5 bases from V and 4 bases from J, the junction contained 4 bases not matched to a gene. The CDR3 DNA reads as TGTGCCAGCAGCCCGATAGCGGGAGAGACCCAGTACTTC. Translation gives CASSPIAGETQYF.

The V gene is TRBV27, the J gene TRBJ1-5; D gene uncertain. The CDR3 contains 13 residues. Trimming removed 6 bases at V and 4 bases at J, with 10 bases between. Per the germline V gene, CDR1 is MNHEY and CDR2 is SMNVEV (reference sequence). The CDR3 nucleotides are TGTGCCAGCAGCGATACTTGGAATCAGCCCCAGCATTTT. This sequence encodes CASSDTWNQPQHF.